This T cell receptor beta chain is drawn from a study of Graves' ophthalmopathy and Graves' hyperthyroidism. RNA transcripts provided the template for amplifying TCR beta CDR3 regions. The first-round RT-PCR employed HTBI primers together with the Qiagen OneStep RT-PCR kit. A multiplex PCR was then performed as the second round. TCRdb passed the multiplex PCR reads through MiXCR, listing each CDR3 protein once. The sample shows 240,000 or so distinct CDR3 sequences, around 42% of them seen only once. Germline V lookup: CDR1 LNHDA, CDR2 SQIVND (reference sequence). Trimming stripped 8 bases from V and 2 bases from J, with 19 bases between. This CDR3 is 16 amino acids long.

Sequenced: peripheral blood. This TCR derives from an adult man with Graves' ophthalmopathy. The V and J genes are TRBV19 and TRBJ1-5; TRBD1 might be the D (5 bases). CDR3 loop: CASSQGGRVGNQPQHF. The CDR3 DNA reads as TGTGCCAGTTCTCAAGGTGGCAGGGTCGGCAATCAGCCCCAGCATTTT.